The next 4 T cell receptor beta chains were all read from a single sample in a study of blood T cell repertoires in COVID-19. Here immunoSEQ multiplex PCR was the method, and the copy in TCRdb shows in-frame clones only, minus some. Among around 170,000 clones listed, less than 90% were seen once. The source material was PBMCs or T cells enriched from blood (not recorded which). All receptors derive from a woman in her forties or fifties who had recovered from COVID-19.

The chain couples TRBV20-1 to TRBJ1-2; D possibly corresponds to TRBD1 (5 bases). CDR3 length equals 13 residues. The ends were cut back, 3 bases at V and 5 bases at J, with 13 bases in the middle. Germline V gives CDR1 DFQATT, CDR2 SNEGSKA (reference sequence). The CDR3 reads CSASVTASYGYTF. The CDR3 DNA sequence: TGCAGTGCTAGTGTGACAGCGAGTTATGGCTACACCTTC.

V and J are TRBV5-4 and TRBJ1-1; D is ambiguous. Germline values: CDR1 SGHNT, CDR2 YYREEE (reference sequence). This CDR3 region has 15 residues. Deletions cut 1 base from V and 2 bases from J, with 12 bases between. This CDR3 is CASSLFGTANTEAFF. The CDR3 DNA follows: TGTGCCAGCAGCTTGTTTGGTACAGCCAACACTGAAGCTTTCTTT.

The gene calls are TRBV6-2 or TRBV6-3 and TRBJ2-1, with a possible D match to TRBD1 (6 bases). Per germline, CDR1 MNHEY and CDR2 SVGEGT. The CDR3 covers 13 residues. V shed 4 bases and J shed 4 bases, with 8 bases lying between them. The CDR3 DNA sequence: TGTGCCAGCAGTTCTAGGGGGTACAATGAGCAGTTCTTC. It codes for CASSSRGYNEQFF.

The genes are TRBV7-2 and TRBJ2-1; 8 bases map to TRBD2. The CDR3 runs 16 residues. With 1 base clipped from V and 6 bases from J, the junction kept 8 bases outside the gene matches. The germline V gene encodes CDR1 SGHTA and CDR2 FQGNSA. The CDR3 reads CASSLVTGRGGNEQFF. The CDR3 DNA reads TGTGCCAGCAGCTTAGTGACCGGGAGGGGGGGCAATGAGCAGTTCTTC.